Listed below are T cell receptor beta chains from one sample, sequenced in a study of shared clonotypes between healthy human individuals. TCRdb's table, derived via immunoSEQ multiplex PCR, lists solely in-frame clones and lacks some. The sample contains about 820,000 clones, 85% to 95% of which appear only once. The sequencing sample was made of naive CD8+ T cells sorted from blood. These TCRs come from a man aged 30 to 45 in good health. Both conserved end residues are part of each CDR3. Fields, in order: D gene, J gene, V gene, clone size, CDR3 DNA, CDR3 protein. A D gene is named only where the DNA matches it firmly. Size is stated for part of the rows, as once, few or many counts, or as a class when the clone is expanded.

TRBD1	TRBJ2-6	TRBV27	NA	TGTGCCAGCAGACCGGGACAGTGGTACAGGGCCAACGTCCTGACTTTC	CASRPGQWYRANVLTF
TRBD1	TRBJ2-7	TRBV7-9	NA	TGTGCCAGCAGCTCCGGACAGGGGATCGGCGAGCAGTACTTC	CASSSGQGIGEQYF
NA	TRBJ2-1	TRBV2	NA	TGTGCCAGCAGTGAACCGGGGGTCAGAAACAATGAGCAGTTCTTC	CASSEPGVRNNEQFF
NA	TRBJ1-4	TRBV5-6	NA	TGTGCCAGCAGAGGCAGGACAACTAATGAAAAACTGTTTTTT	CASRGRTTNEKLFF
NA	TRBJ2-3	TRBV15	NA	TGTGCCACCAGCAGAGTTGGTTCTAGCACAGATACGCAGTATTTT	CATSRVGSSTDTQYF
NA	TRBJ2-7	TRBV11-2	NA	TGTGCCAGCAGCTTAGAAGGAGACCGGGACATCTACGAGCAGTACTTC	CASSLEGDRDIYEQYF
TRBD1	TRBJ2-3	TRBV28	NA	TGTGCCAGCAGTGGTAGGACAGGGGAGGATACGCAGTATTTT	CASSGRTGEDTQYF
TRBD2	TRBJ2-7	TRBV14	NA	TGTGCCAGCAGCCAAGAGGGGGCGAGGAGCGGGAGCTACGAGCAGTACTTC	CASSQEGARSGSYEQYF
NA	TRBJ1-1	TRBV6-1	NA	TGTGCCAGCAGTGAATTCGCAGGGACTAATGAAGCTTTCTTT	CASSEFAGTNEAFF
NA	TRBJ2-1	TRBV28	NA	TGTGCCAGCAGGAGGGAATCCTACAATGAGCAGTTCTTC	CASRRESYNEQFF
NA	TRBJ2-1	TRBV14	NA	TGTGCCAGCAGCCAAGAAGCCAACTACAATGAGCAGTTCTTC	CASSQEANYNEQFF
NA	TRBJ2-7	TRBV11-2	NA	TGTGCCAGCAGCGATCAAGGGAGGACCTACGAGCAGTACTTC	CASSDQGRTYEQYF
NA	TRBJ1-1	TRBV28	NA	TGTGCCAGCAGTTTCCGGGGGACGGGCACTGAAGCTTTCTTT	CASSFRGTGTEAFF
TRBD2	TRBJ2-1	TRBV10-2	once	TGCGCCAGCAGTGAGTCAGGTTGGACTAGCGGGAACAATGAGCAGTTCTTC	CASSESGWTSGNNEQFF
NA	TRBJ2-1	TRBV29-1	NA	TGCAGCGTCCGGTATCGGCTCAATGAGCAGTTCTTC	CSVRYRLNEQFF
NA	TRBJ1-5	TRBV25-1	NA	TGTGCCAGCAGTCCCCAGGGATGGGGTCAGCCCCAGCATTTT	CASSPQGWGQPQHF
NA	TRBJ2-3	TRBV4-1	NA	TGCGCCAGCAGCCAAGGAATTAGCAGGACGTCGGATACGCAGTATTTT	CASSQGISRTSDTQYF
NA	TRBJ2-7	TRBV19	NA	TGTGCCAGTAGTTATAGGGCGGAGGGAACCTACGAGCAGTACTTC	CASSYRAEGTYEQYF
TRBD1	TRBJ1-4	TRBV5-1	NA	TGCGCCAGCAGCTTACAGGGGGCGGCTAATGAAAAACTGTTTTTT	CASSLQGAANEKLFF
TRBD2	TRBJ2-1	TRBV29-1	NA	TGCAGCGTTGTAGGAGGACTAGCGGGACTTACAGGCGATGAGCAGTTCTTC	CSVVGGLAGLTGDEQFF
TRBD2	TRBJ2-1	TRBV7-2	NA	TGTGCCACCAGGACTAGCGGGCCGAGCTCCTACAATGAGCAGTTCTTC	CATRTSGPSSYNEQFF
TRBD2	TRBJ2-5	TRBV9	NA	TGTGCCAGCAGCGTAGCTCCGCGGGAGGGCCGAGAGACCCAGTACTTC	CASSVAPREGRETQYF
TRBD1	TRBJ1-1	TRBV29-1	once	TGCAGCGTTGTGGGGACAGGGGGATATCCACAAGCTTTCTTT	CSVVGTGGYPQAFF
NA	TRBJ2-5	TRBV7-9	NA	TGTGCCAGCAGCTCAATACAGGGAGAACCAAGAGAGACCCAGTACTTC	CASSSIQGEPRETQYF
TRBD2	TRBJ2-1	TRBV4-1	once	TGCGCCAGCAGCCAAGACTCGGCGGGAGAAGGTTACAATGAGCAGTTCTTC	CASSQDSAGEGYNEQFF
TRBD2	TRBJ2-1	TRBV27	NA	TGTGCCAGCAGTGAGGGACTAGCGGGGTTATACAATGAGCAGTTCTTC	CASSEGLAGLYNEQFF
NA	TRBJ1-4	TRBV9	NA	TGTGCCAGCAGCCAACGAGGAGGGGCAACTAATGAAAAACTGTTTTTT	CASSQRGGATNEKLFF
NA	TRBJ2-1	TRBV5-5	NA	TGTGCCAGCAGCTTGAGGAGTGTGGCTGATGAGCAGTTCTTC	CASSLRSVADEQFF
NA	TRBJ2-1	TRBV7-6	NA	TGTGCCAGCAGCTTATACGCATGGGGAAGAGGCGATGAGCAGTTCTTC	CASSLYAWGRGDEQFF
NA	TRBJ1-1	TRBV5-4	NA	TGTGCCAGCAGCTTGACGTGGGGACAGAACACTGAAGCTTTCTTT	CASSLTWGQNTEAFF
NA	TRBJ1-5	TRBV28	NA	TGTGCCAGCAGTTTCCCACACGGAGATCAGCCCCAGCATTTT	CASSFPHGDQPQHF
TRBD2	TRBJ2-3	TRBV19	NA	TGTGCCAGTAGTACTCTAGCGGGCATCACAGATACGCAGTATTTT	CASSTLAGITDTQYF
TRBD2	TRBJ2-7	TRBV5-1	NA	TGCGCCAGCAGCGAGGGACTAGCGGGTGTATACGAGCAGTACTTC	CASSEGLAGVYEQYF
NA	TRBJ1-2	TRBV19	few	TGTGCCAGTAGCGAGAACAGGGATGGCTACACCTTC	CASSENRDGYTF
TRBD2	TRBJ2-1	TRBV5-1	NA	TGCGCCAGCAGTTTTCTCGAGACTAGCGGAAGCCTACAGGGCAATGAGCAGTTCTTC	CASSFLETSGSLQGNEQFF
TRBD2	TRBJ2-2	TRBV4-3	NA	TGCGCCAGCAGCCAAGAACTAGCGGGAAGAGGAACCGGGGAGCTGTTTTTT	CASSQELAGRGTGELFF
NA	TRBJ2-7	TRBV29-1	NA	TGCAGCGTTTTCTGGGGGAGTTCCTACGAGCAGTACTTC	CSVFWGSSYEQYF
NA	TRBJ2-7	TRBV27	once	TGTGCCAGCAGTTTAGGGGCGGGGACGGGTCGCGAGCAGTACTTC	CASSLGAGTGREQYF
TRBD1	TRBJ1-5	TRBV28	once	TGTGCCAGCACCTTAAGACAGGGGGCTCAGCCCCAGCATTTT	CASTLRQGAQPQHF
TRBD2	TRBJ2-7	TRBV29-1	NA	TGCAGCGTTGTTCTAGCGGGAGTGTACGAGCAGTACTTC	CSVVLAGVYEQYF
NA	TRBJ1-3	TRBV11-2	NA	TGTGCCAGCAGCCCTCTTGGAAACACCATATATTTT	CASSPLGNTIYF
NA	TRBJ2-1	TRBV7-9	NA	TGTGCCAGCAGCCATTCAGGGAAACCGAGCTCCTACAATGAGCAGTTCTTC	CASSHSGKPSSYNEQFF
NA	TRBJ2-5	TRBV27	NA	TGTGCCAGCAGTCCACCGGCGAGTTTGGAGGAGACCCAGTACTTC	CASSPPASLEETQYF
NA	TRBJ2-3	TRBV5-6	NA	TGTGCCACCCGGAAAGGCCCTAGCACAGATACGCAGTATTTT	CATRKGPSTDTQYF
TRBD1	TRBJ2-1	TRBV28	NA	TGTGCCAGCAGTTCGAAAATGGACAGGGGGCGAAACCGGGACAACAATGAGCAGTTCTTC	CASSSKMDRGRNRDNNEQFF
NA	TRBJ2-1	TRBV5-6	NA	TGTGCCAGCAGCTTGGGATCTGGTTACAATGAGCAGTTCTTC	CASSLGSGYNEQFF
NA	TRBJ2-1	TRBV7-3	NA	TGTGCCAGCAGCCTGGACAATGAGCAGTTCTTC	CASSLDNEQFF
NA	TRBJ2-7	TRBV27	once	TGTGCCAGCAGTAACCCGGGGCGGTTGATCGAGCAGTACTTC	CASSNPGRLIEQYF
TRBD2	TRBJ2-7	TRBV10-2	NA	TGCGCCAGCAGTGAGGGGTCTAGCGGACGGAGGGCGGCCTACGAGCAGTACTTC	CASSEGSSGRRAAYEQYF
TRBD1	TRBJ2-3	TRBV9	NA	TGTGCCAGCAGCACTTGGGACAGTTCAGATACGCAGTATTTT	CASSTWDSSDTQYF
NA	TRBJ2-4	TRBV5-4	NA	TGTGCCAGCAGCTTGGAAGGGCCCCTCAAAAACATTCAGTACTTC	CASSLEGPLKNIQYF
NA	TRBJ2-2	TRBV7-2	NA	TGTGCCAGCACCAGGGGTTTCACCGGGGAGCTGTTTTTT	CASTRGFTGELFF